Sequencing of this TCR beta chain was carried out in a study of early T cells in non-severe SARS-CoV-2 infection. TCRdb called the 5' RACE reads again in MiXCR, with one record for every CDR3 protein. The sample yields over 60,000 distinct CDR3 sequences, 9.5% to 13% seen once. Germline V lookup: CDR1 MDHEN, CDR2 SYDVKM. The CDR3 has 16 residues. V was clipped by 5 bases and J by 6 bases; unmatched bases: 14. This clonotype was obtained from an adult who was a healthcare worker with PCR-confirmed SARS-CoV-2 infection or an uninfected control (not recorded which). Here the sequenced sample was whole blood, taken at baseline. J is TRBJ2-7 and V is TRBV28; 9 bases are a match to TRBD1. The CDR3 DNA sequence: TGTGCCAGCAGTCCACCCACAGGGGGCATCAAGGGCGAGCAGTACTTC. This gives the protein CASSPPTGGIKGEQYF.